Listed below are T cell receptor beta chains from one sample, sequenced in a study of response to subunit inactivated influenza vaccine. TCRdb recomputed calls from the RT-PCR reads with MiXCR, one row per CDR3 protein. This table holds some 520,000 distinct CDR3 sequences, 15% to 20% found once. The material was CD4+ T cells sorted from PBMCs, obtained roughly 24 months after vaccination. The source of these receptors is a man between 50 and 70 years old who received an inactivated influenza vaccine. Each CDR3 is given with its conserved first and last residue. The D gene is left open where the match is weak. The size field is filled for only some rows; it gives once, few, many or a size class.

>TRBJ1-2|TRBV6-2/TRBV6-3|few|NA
TGTGCCAGCAGTTATGAGGGGCTTGGAGGCTACACCTTC
CASSYEGLGGYTF
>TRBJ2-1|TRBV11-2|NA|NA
TGTGCCAGCAGCTTAGTGGGGGTAATATACAATGAGCAGTTCTTC
CASSLVGVIYNEQFF
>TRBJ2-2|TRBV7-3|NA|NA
TGTGCCAGCAGCCCCCGGTCGGGCGGGGAGCTGTTTTTT
CASSPRSGGELFF
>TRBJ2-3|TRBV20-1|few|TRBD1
TGCAGTGCTGAGGACAGGGCCAACACCTATACGCAGTATTTT
CSAEDRANTYTQYF
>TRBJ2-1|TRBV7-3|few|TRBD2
TGTGCCAGCAGCCGAGGACTAGTTTCTAATGAGCAGTTCTTC
CASSRGLVSNEQFF
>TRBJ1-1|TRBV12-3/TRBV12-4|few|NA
TGTGCCAGCAGGACATTTGAGATTTTGAACACTGAAGCTTTCTTT
CASRTFEILNTEAFF
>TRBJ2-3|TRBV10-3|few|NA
TGTGCCATCAGTGAGGACCGGGACAAAGAGTATTTT
CAISEDRDKEYF
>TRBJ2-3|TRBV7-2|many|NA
TGTGCCAGCAGCTTAGGGACCCTTGGCACAGATACGCAGTATTTT
CASSLGTLGTDTQYF
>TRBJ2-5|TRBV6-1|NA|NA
TGTGCCAGCAGCCTCTCGCCCGGACGAGAGACCCAGTACTTC
CASSLSPGRETQYF
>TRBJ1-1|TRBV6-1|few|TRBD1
TGTGCCAGCAGTACGACAGGGGCTATGAACACTGAAGCTTTCTTT
CASSTTGAMNTEAFF
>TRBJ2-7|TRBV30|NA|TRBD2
TGTGCCTGGAGGGGACTAGGAGGCGAGCAGTACTTC
CAWRGLGGEQYF
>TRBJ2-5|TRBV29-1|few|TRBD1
TGCAGCGTTGGCGGGGTCAGGGACAGGGGTGGGCCCCAAGAGACCCAGTACTTC
CSVGGVRDRGGPQETQYF
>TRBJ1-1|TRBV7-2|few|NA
TGTGCCAGCAGCTTAGCGAGTCTACAGAACACTGAAGCTTTCTTT
CASSLASLQNTEAFF
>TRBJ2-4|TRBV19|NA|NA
TGTGCCAGTAGCTTTGGTTTGGAAACGCAGTACTTC
CASSFGLETQYF
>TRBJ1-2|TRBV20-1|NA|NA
TGCAGTGCGTCGACCGCAGACTATGGCTACACCTTC
CSASTADYGYTF
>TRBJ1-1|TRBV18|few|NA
TGTGCCAGCTCACTCACAGGGCTAGAAGCTTTCTTT
CASSLTGLEAFF
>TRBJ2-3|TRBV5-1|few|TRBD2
TGCGCCAGCAGCTCGGGACTAGCGCACGTAGAAGATACGCAGTATTTT
CASSSGLAHVEDTQYF
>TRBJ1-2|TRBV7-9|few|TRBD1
TGTGCCAGCAGCTCAGCAGGGGGCATCGGCTACACCTTC
CASSSAGGIGYTF
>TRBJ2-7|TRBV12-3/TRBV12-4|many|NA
TGTGCCAGCAGTTTAGTGGGCCAATATCGGGTGCAGTACTTC
CASSLVGQYRVQYF
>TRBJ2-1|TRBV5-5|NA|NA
TGTGCCAGCAGTCCCCGGGCCCAGGCTGAGCAGTTCTTC
CASSPRAQAEQFF
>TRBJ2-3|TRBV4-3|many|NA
TGCGCCAGCAGCCAAGATAAGGCATATACGCAGTATTTT
CASSQDKAYTQYF
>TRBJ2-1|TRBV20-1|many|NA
TGCAGTGCTAGCCCGGCTGCACGGGCCAATGAGCAGTTCTTC
CSASPAARANEQFF
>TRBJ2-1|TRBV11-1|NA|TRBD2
TGTGCCAGCAGCTTAGAGTTGTCTAGCGGGAGGGCCAGGTCGAATGAGCAGTTCTTC
CASSLELSSGRARSNEQFF
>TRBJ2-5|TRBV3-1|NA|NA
TGTGCCAGCAGCCCAATAGAGGGAGTGGCAGAGACCCAGTACTTC
CASSPIEGVAETQYF
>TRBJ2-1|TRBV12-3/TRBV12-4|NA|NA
TGTGCCAGCAGCCCCTCAGTTGGGACAACCTCCTACAATGAGCAGTTCTTC
CASSPSVGTTSYNEQFF
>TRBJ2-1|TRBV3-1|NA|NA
TGTGCCAGCAGCCAGGTGGACAATGAGCAGTTCTTC
CASSQVDNEQFF
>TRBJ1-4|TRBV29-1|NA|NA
TGCAGCGTGGGGGTAGGGCAGAAGGCTTTTTTT
CSVGVGQKAFF
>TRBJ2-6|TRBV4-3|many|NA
TGCGCCAGCAGCCAAGATCTACGGGTGTCAGGGGCCAACGTCCTGACTTTC
CASSQDLRVSGANVLTF
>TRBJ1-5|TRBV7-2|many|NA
TGTGCCAGCAGCTTAGAACGGCAGCCCCAGCATTTT
CASSLERQPQHF
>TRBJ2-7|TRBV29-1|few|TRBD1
TGCAGCGTTGTACAGGGGGCCTACGAGCAGTACTTC
CSVVQGAYEQYF
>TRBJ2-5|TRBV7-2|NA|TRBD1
TGTGCCAGCAGCTCTCAGGGGGCGGCTGAGACCCAGTACTTC
CASSSQGAAETQYF
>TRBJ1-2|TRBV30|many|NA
TGTGCCTGGAGTGTTGGGGGAGCAGGTTTATATGGCTACACCTTC
CAWSVGGAGLYGYTF
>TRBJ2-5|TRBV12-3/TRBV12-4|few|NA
TGTGCCAGCAGTTTAGCACAGGCGGTGCAGACCCAGTACTTC
CASSLAQAVQTQYF
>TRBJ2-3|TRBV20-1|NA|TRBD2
TGCAGTGCCGCTTCTTCGGGAGGGTGGCGGACAGATACGCAGTATTTT
CSAASSGGWRTDTQYF
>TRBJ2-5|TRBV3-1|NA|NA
TGTGCCAGCAGCCCCCACGACTACTCAGAGACCCAGTACTTC
CASSPHDYSETQYF
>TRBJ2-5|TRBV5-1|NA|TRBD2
TGCGCCAGCAGCCCTTACGGGACTAGCGGAGAGACCCAGTACTTC
CASSPYGTSGETQYF
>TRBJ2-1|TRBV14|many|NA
TGTGCCAGCAGCCAGTTTACTCACTCGGTCGGTTACAATGAGCAGTTCTTC
CASSQFTHSVGYNEQFF
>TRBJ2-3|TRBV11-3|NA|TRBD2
TGTGCCAGCAGCAAAGGCGCGGCTAGCGGGTTCACGGATACGCAGTATTTT
CASSKGAASGFTDTQYF